Listed here is a single T cell receptor (beta chain). The count of this clonotype is one. Its recognized antigen is unknown. No much larger clonotype is one base removed from it; base qualities were not supplied. A single read is weak support. Peripheral blood CD8+ and CD4+ T cells from healthy donors, Susac syndrome patients and multiple sclerosis patients were profiled by high-throughput TCR beta sequencing. The multiple sclerosis controls were treatment-naive patients who had stable or active relapsing-remitting disease and met the revised McDonald criteria. Bulk CD8+ and CD4+ T cells were purified by magnetic negative isolation, whereas CD8+ TEMRA cells were enriched by FACS. Blood was collected in EDTA tubes and processed within 24 hours, with PBMCs isolated through density gradient centrifugation. PBMCs destined for TCR sequencing were cryopreserved in liquid nitrogen and later thawed in a 37 °C water bath. The sorted or isolated CD4+, CD8+ and CD8+ TEMRA cells had a purity of 90% or higher.

The CDR3 holds 13 amino acids from the cysteine to the phenylalanine. Only the CDR3 region is kept as DNA, spanning 39 bases read in frame from base 1. The germline V gene (reference sequence) yields LGHDT for CDR1 and YNNKEL for CDR2. Unmatched junction bases come to 2, with V trimmed by 2 bases and J by 5 bases. The data were taken from a study of CD8 T cells in Susac syndrome (dated by TCRdb to about 2019). Describing the broader study: Repertoire sequencing was used to test whether CD8+ T cell activation and differentiation in Susac syndrome was antigen driven.

Study-level results and caveats: The number of individuals in the TCR sequencing and HLA analysis was acknowledged as relatively small.

RNA was extracted using the RNeasy kit, and about 0.5 to 1 ug of the RNA was reverse transcribed with random hexamers. The immunoSEQ multiplex PCR assay, which covers 54 Vbeta and 13 Jbeta segments, was used to amplify TCR beta CDR3 regions. To correct PCR amplification bias, a synthetic template baseline was used for both primer optimization and computational correction. From the authors' description of their analysis: Only productive sequences were kept, with reads annotated to V, D and J genes according to IMGT and analyzed in immunoSEQ Analyzer. Clonality was computed as one minus Shannon entropy normalized by log2 of the number of productive unique sequences. For each patient and control, public and private clones were evaluated within the 100 most prevalent clones. Susac-specific clones were defined as absent from healthy and MS cohorts, over a thousand published viral clones and other ImmuneACCESS disease sequences. The public reads were quality trimmed at Q25 with fastp and then assembled into clones with MiXCR by TCRdb, keeping productive beta chains. Identical CDR3 proteins give one entry, which carries the most common genes and DNA. TCRdb's processing, not the authors', yielded these V and J calls. A total of 150,000 to 200,000 distinct CDR3 sequences appear in this sample, more than 90% of them only once. Jointly, the top ten make up roughly 0.088% of the sample.

Sequenced input: CD4+ T cells from PBMCs. The sequence is built from TRBV3-1 and TRBJ2-5; 7 bases in the middle match TRBD2. The TCR was taken from a human donor with multiple sclerosis. The CDR3 protein is CASSQLAEETQYF. The DNA sequence is given as TGTGCCAGCAGCCAACTAGCGGAGGAGACCCAGTACTTC.